This T cell receptor beta chain appears in the sequencing data of a study of T-cell memory formation after mild COVID-19. Study details: The two donors had largely donor-specific TCR clusters. Study-wide results and limits: Contracting clones from day 15 to 85 had balanced CD4/CD8; later expanders favoured CD4+.

This clonotype has a handful of counts. Its antigen is undetermined. TCR alpha and TCR beta cDNA libraries carrying sample barcodes and UMIs were produced by 5'RACE using constant-segment primers. TCRdb reanalysed the 5' RACE reads using MiXCR and keeps one entry per CDR3 protein. The sample records around 390,000 distinct CDR3 sequences, about 15% being singletons. The ends were cut back, 1 base at V and 6 bases at J, with 9 bases in the middle. There are 13 residues in the CDR3. V and J are TRBV12-3 or TRBV12-4 and TRBJ1-1; D remains unclear. Sequenced: PBMCs or a T cell subset sorted from them (not recorded which). This clonotype originated in a man between 18 and 35 years old who had mild COVID-19 (a few samples of this study predate the infection). Cell type and time point are not known. CDR3 sequence reads: CASSLGPGPEAFF. The CDR3 nucleotides are TGTGCCAGCAGTTTAGGCCCGGGCCCTGAAGCTTTCTTT.